The 20 T cell receptor beta chains below come from one sample, sequenced in a study of T-cell memory formation after mild COVID-19. TCRdb ran MiXCR on the 5' RACE reads and lists one entry per CDR3 protein. The table lists about 440,000 distinct CDR3 sequences, around 20% of them singletons, with 7.5% to 10% in the top ten. Sequencing was performed on PBMCs or a T cell subset sorted from them (not recorded which). The receptor set was obtained from an adult woman who had mild COVID-19 (a few samples of this study predate the infection). Cell type and time point are not known.

This clonotype was seen only a few times. This chain connects TRBV6-5 to TRBJ1-2; D unresolved. Trimming removed 3 bases from V and 5 bases from J, with 19 bases in between. This CDR3 has 16 residues. Germline CDR1 is MNHEY and CDR2 is SVGAGI. This CDR3 is CASSYSFGAVTYGYTF. Written as DNA, the CDR3 is TGTGCCAGCAGTTATAGCTTCGGTGCGGTTACGTATGGCTACACCTTC.

The chain carries TRBV18 and TRBJ2-4; D remains ambiguous. Germline lookup yields CDR1 KGHSH and CDR2 LQKENI. The CDR3 extends over 17 amino acids. Trimming took off 1 base at V and 0 bases at J, with 13 bases between the two ends. The CDR3 DNA sequence: TGTGCCAGCTCACCACTCCGAGGAGAACTAGCCAAAAACATTCAGTACTTC. Translated, it gives CASSPLRGELAKNIQYF.

The CDR3 DNA reads as TGTGCCAGCAGTTTAGGGGCGGGGGGGAGCACAGATACGCAGTATTTT. This sequence encodes CASSLGAGGSTDTQYF. This rearrangement joins TRBV27 to TRBJ2-3; 9 bases align to TRBD2. There are 16 residues in the CDR3. The germline gives CDR1 MNHEY, CDR2 SMNVEV (reference sequence). V was pared by 2 bases and J by 0 bases, with 3 bases of the junction left unmatched.

The chain is built from TRBV20-1 and TRBJ1-1, with a weak D call TRBD1 (6 bases). V was clipped by 1 base and J by 0 bases, with 18 bases between them. Germline V CDR1 and CDR2: DFQATT, SNEGSKA (reference sequence). The CDR3 has 17 amino acids. CDR3 DNA sequence: TGCAGTGCTAGAGGCCTTTCGGGGGCTCCACTGAACACTGAAGCTTTCTTT. Translated, it gives CSARGLSGAPLNTEAFF.

This clonotype was detected only a few times. The chain recombines TRBV7-6 with TRBJ1-2, with a tentative D call TRBD1 (5 bases). V shed 6 bases and J shed 5 bases, with 16 bases lying between them. This CDR3 has 14 amino acids. In germline, CDR1 is SGHVS, CDR2 FNYEAQ. CDR3 nucleotides: TGTGCCAGCAGTCCAACTGTTCAGGGATATGGCTACACCTTC. Translating it yields CASSPTVQGYGYTF.

The V gene is TRBV12-3 or TRBV12-4, the J gene TRBJ2-1; 10 bases align to TRBD1. The length of the CDR3 is 15 residues. V lost 7 bases to trimming and J lost 2 bases; unmatched junction nucleotides: 5. The CDR3 DNA reads as TGTGCCAGCACCTCGACAGGGGGCGCCTACAATGAGCAGTTCTTC. Its protein is CASTSTGGAYNEQFF.

This chain uses TRBV15 with TRBJ2-1; 12 bases are a match to TRBD2. V was pared by 1 base and J by 0 bases, with 7 bases of the junction left unmatched. This CDR3 has 19 amino acids. CDR1 and CDR2 (germline): LNHNV, YYDKDF (reference sequence). The DNA of the CDR3 is TGTGCCACCAGCAGAGCTGGACTAGCGGGGTCTGGCTCCTACAATGAGCAGTTCTTC. Translation gives CATSRAGLAGSGSYNEQFF.

The chain uses TRBV5-1 and TRBJ1-2; D is undetermined. Germline V gene lookup returns CDR1 SGHRS and CDR2 YFSETQ. The V and J ends lost 0 bases and 0 bases respectively, with 9 bases between them. This CDR3 is built from 15 residues. This CDR3 reads CASSLGNNANYGYTF. Here the CDR3 DNA reads TGCGCCAGCAGCTTGGGTAACAACGCTAACTATGGCTACACCTTC.

This clonotype was counted between two and nine times. This chain uses TRBV30 with TRBJ2-1, with D uncertain. The germline CDR1 and CDR2 sequences are GTSNPN and SVGIG (reference sequence). This CDR3 comprises 12 residues. V shed 1 base and J shed 9 bases, with 10 bases lying between them. The CDR3 DNA reads TGTGCCTGGAGTGCCGGCCCGGGTGAGCAGTTCTTC. This sequence encodes CAWSAGPGEQFF.

Only a few counts were recorded for this clonotype. In nucleotides, the CDR3 is TGTGCCAGCAGCTTAGAAGGGACAGGGTCCTACGAGCAGTACTTC. It yields the protein CASSLEGTGSYEQYF. The chain couples TRBV7-8 to TRBJ2-7, with 9 bases identical to TRBD1. The CDR3 is 15 amino acids. V lost 1 base and J lost 1; bases outside the gene matches: 2. Looked up from germline, CDR1 is SGHVS and CDR2 is FQNEAQ.

The chain employs TRBV7-2 and TRBJ2-3; D is undetermined. Trimming took 0 bases from V and 1 from J, leaving 11 bases between them. CDR3 size: 16 residues. The V gene's germline CDR1 is SGHTA and CDR2 FQGNSA. The CDR3 spells CASSLALSVGTDTQYF. CDR3 DNA sequence: TGTGCCAGCAGCTTAGCTCTATCGGTAGGCACAGATACGCAGTATTTT.

The chain uses TRBV19 and TRBJ1-5; 9 bases fit TRBD1. J gave up 6 bases and V 3 bases, and 6 bases lay outside the gene matches. CDR3 length: 15 residues. The germline CDR1 and CDR2 sequences are LNHDA and SQIVND (reference sequence). The CDR3 reads CASSIWGQGIQPQHF. The CDR3 DNA reads as TGTGCCAGTAGTATTTGGGGACAGGGCATTCAGCCCCAGCATTTT. Full variable domain (missing parts from reference TRBV19 and TRBJ1-5): DGGITQSPKYLFRKEGQNVTLSCEQNLNHDAMYWYRQDPGQGLRLIYYSQIVNDFQKGDIAEGYSVSREKKESFPLTVTSAQKNPTAFYLCASSIWGQGIQPQHFGDGTRLSIL.

This clonotype was seen ten or more times. V usage is TRBV7-2 and J usage is TRBJ2-2; D perhaps matches TRBD1 (5 bases). Germline V gene data show CDR1 as SGHTA and CDR2 as FQGNSA. Trimming took 3 bases from V and 1 from J, leaving 6 bases between them. The CDR3 is 14 amino acids. The CDR3 DNA reads TGTGCCAGCAGCTTGACAGTGAACACCGGGGAGCTGTTTTTT. It codes for CASSLTVNTGELFF.

This clonotype has only a few counts. The rearrangement joins TRBV7-9 to TRBJ1-2, with D perhaps TRBD1 (5 bases). This CDR3 contains 14 residues. The V gene's germline CDR1 is SEHNR and CDR2 FQNEAQ (reference sequence). Trimming removed 7 bases at V and 7 bases at J, with 19 bases between. The CDR3, as DNA: TGTGCCAGCACCATCAATGGCAGGGACGGTGGCTACACCTTC. Amino acid sequence: CASTINGRDGGYTF.

A few counts support this clonotype. The rearrangement links TRBV15 to TRBJ2-7; D is possibly TRBD1 (5 bases). From germline, CDR1 is LNHNV and CDR2 YYDKDF (reference sequence). V dropped 1 base and J dropped 2 bases, with 9 bases sitting between them. The CDR3 contains 14 residues. CDR3: CATSRGTGAYEQYF. The CDR3 DNA reads TGTGCCACCAGCAGAGGAACAGGTGCCTACGAGCAGTACTTC.

The V gene is TRBV25-1, the J gene TRBJ2-7, with 8 nucleotides matching TRBD1. This CDR3 has 15 amino acids. In germline, CDR1 is MGHDK, CDR2 SYGVNS. With 3 bases clipped from V and 3 bases from J, the junction kept 7 bases outside the gene matches. CDR3 in amino acids: CASSDTGTGFYEQYF. The CDR3 nucleotides are TGTGCCAGCAGTGATACCGGGACAGGCTTCTACGAGCAGTACTTC.

The chain recombines TRBV9 with TRBJ1-1, with D unresolved. The CDR3 totals 15 residues. Germline CDR1 and CDR2: SGDLS and YYNGEE. Trimming shortened V by 3 bases and J by 1 base, and 13 bases separated the two germline ends. In nucleotides, the CDR3 is TGTGCCAGCAGCGCCCCGGGGAAAGAGAACACTGAAGCTTTCTTT. It translates to CASSAPGKENTEAFF.

The table lists this clonotype with a few counts. J is TRBJ1-2 and V is TRBV5-1, with D unclear. CDR3 length: 12 residues. Germline CDR1 is SGHRS and CDR2 is YFSETQ. Trimming stripped 0 bases from V and 5 bases from J, with 5 bases between. The CDR3: CASSLDAYGYTF. The CDR3 nucleotides read TGCGCCAGCAGCTTGGACGCATATGGCTACACCTTC.

This clonotype was counted only a few times. The chain combines TRBV6-2 or TRBV6-3 with TRBJ2-7, with 7 nucleotides matching TRBD1. CDR1 MNHEY and CDR2 SVGEGT come from the germline V gene. V lost 2 bases, J lost 5 bases, and 9 bases stayed unmatched. The CDR3 extends over 15 amino acids. This chain's CDR3 is CASSYGTRGTDEQYF. CDR3 DNA sequence: TGTGCCAGCAGTTACGGGACCAGGGGGACCGACGAGCAGTACTTC.

This clonotype was seen only a few times. The chain joins TRBV5-4 to TRBJ1-1; 8 bases map to TRBD1. The CDR3 has 14 residues. J lost 4 bases, V lost 2 bases, and 4 bases had no gene match. The germline V gene has CDR1 SGHNT and CDR2 YYREEE (reference sequence). In DNA, the CDR3 is TGTGCCAGCAGCTTCGACAGGGGTTCCACTGAAGCTTTCTTT. This translates into CASSFDRGSTEAFF. Based on the CDR3 plus reference TRBV5-4 and TRBJ1-1, the full variable domain is ETGVTQSPTHLIKTRGQQVTLRCSSQSGHNTVSWYQQALGQGPQFIFQYYREEENGRGNFPPRFSGLQFPNYSSELNVNALELDDSALYLCASSFDRGSTEAFFGQGTRLTVV.